Listed here are 7 T cell receptor beta chains from one sample, sequenced in a study of blood T cell repertoires in COVID-19. Assay: immunoSEQ multiplex PCR; the TCRdb copy retains only in-frame clones and omits some. The table shows about 54,000 clones, with roughly 87% occurring only once. The sequenced sample was peripheral blood. These TCRs come from a man aged 50-60 years with active COVID-19.

The chain joins TRBV24-1 to TRBJ2-6, with D perhaps TRBD1 (5 bases). Germline loops: CDR1 KGHDR, CDR2 SFDVKD. The length of the CDR3 is 19 residues. Deletions cut 2 bases from V and 1 base from J, with 17 bases between. CDR3 DNA: TGTGCCACCAGTGATTCCAGGGCCCGCACACCGTCTGGGGCCAACGTCCTGACTTTC. Protein product: CATSDSRARTPSGANVLTF.

The rearrangement uses TRBV2 and TRBJ2-7; 8 bases are a match to TRBD1. V was pared by 4 bases and J by 6 bases, with 8 bases of the junction left unmatched. From germline, CDR1 is SNHLY and CDR2 FYNNEI. The CDR3 has 14 amino acids. CDR3 DNA: TGTGCCAGCAGTGCGGGGACAGGTCCGGGCGAGCAGTACTTC. This gives the protein CASSAGTGPGEQYF.

The chain has TRBV4-3 and TRBJ1-3; D is perhaps TRBD1 (6 bases). This CDR3 is 18 amino acids long. Deletions cut 4 bases from V and 0 bases from J, with 19 bases between. Germline CDR1 is LGHNA and CDR2 is YSLEER. CDR3 in amino acids: CASSPILTGENSGNTIYF. In DNA, the CDR3 is TGCGCCAGCAGCCCGATACTGACAGGAGAAAACTCTGGAAACACCATATATTTT.

This rearrangement joins TRBV9 to TRBJ2-3; 8 bases line up with TRBD2. Germline V CDR1 and CDR2: SGDLS, YYNGEE. The CDR3 consists of 16 residues. The trim removed 3 bases at V and 4 bases at J, leaving 10 bases unmatched. DNA for the CDR3: TGTGCCAGCAGCGCAACCGGGACTAGAGGGTCAGATACGCAGTATTTT. Translating it yields CASSATGTRGSDTQYF.

The chain couples TRBV5-6 to TRBJ1-2; possibly TRBD1 for D (6 bases). In germline, CDR1 is SGHDT, CDR2 YYEEEE. The CDR3 spans 14 residues. Deletions cut 1 base from V and 4 bases from J, with 11 bases between. This chain's CDR3 is CASSLPGTPYGYTF. In DNA form, the CDR3 reads TGTGCCAGCAGCTTGCCCGGGACACCCTATGGCTACACCTTC. Combining the CDR3 with reference TRBV5-6 and TRBJ1-2 gives the whole variable domain DAGVTQSPTHLIKTRGQQVTLRCSPKSGHDTVSWYQQALGQGPQFIFQYYEEEERQRGNFPDRFSGHQFPNYSSELNVNALLLGDSALYLCASSLPGTPYGYTFGSGTRLTVV.

The chain employs TRBV28 and TRBJ1-3; TRBD1 matches 7 bases. From germline, CDR1 is MDHEN and CDR2 SYDVKM. After removal of 1 base from V and 4 bases from J, the junction contained 4 bases not matched to a gene. This CDR3 has 15 amino acids. DNA for the CDR3: TGTGCCAGCAGTTTATTTACAGGGGCGGGAAACACCATATATTTT. This sequence encodes CASSLFTGAGNTIYF.

This clone was counted only a few times. The V and J genes are TRBV11-2 and TRBJ1-6; the match to TRBD1 covers 7 bases. There are 14 residues in the CDR3. The germline gives CDR1 SGHAT, CDR2 FQNNGV. Trimming removed 3 bases from V and 9 bases from J; junction bases left unmatched: 5. This CDR3 is CASSLTGYASPLHF. Here the CDR3 DNA reads TGTGCCAGCAGCTTGACAGGGTATGCTTCACCCCTCCACTTT.